This T cell receptor (beta chain) was sequenced in a study of blood T cell repertoires in COVID-19 (dated by TCRdb to 2018 to 2020). Background on the whole study: Collaborator samples came from the United States, Italy and Spain and covered acute and convalescent phases of COVID-19. The prospective study material was composed of cDNA or gDNA derived from T cells, B-cell-depleted T cells, or PBMCs. Subjects who had been exposed to COVID-19, were actively infected with it, or had recovered from it provided the deeply sampled blood TCRbeta repertoires that made up the dataset. The repertoires were released in a freely available public database intended as a resource for research on the immune response to SARS-CoV-2. Samples came from the ongoing ImmuneRACE study (first 160 participants) plus 1,254 subjects from 6 global collaborators. Sample metadata almost always included a de-identified subject ID, COVID-19 status, age in years and sex. HLA class I and class II types, where available, came from metadata supplied by the sample provider rather than from assay-based typing.

Paper-wide results and their limitations: Clinical and demographic metadata were provided uncurated, with the amount varying by source and participant.

Notes on this clone: Its antigen has not been determined. Per-nucleotide qualities are absent, and no much larger clonotype sits a single base away.

The CDR3 measures 16 amino acids from cysteine to phenylalanine. Only the CDR3 DNA stays, 48 bases, in frame from base 1. The germline V gene sets CDR1 to SGDLS and CDR2 to YYNGEE. Relative to germline, V is 0 bases shorter and J is 2 bases shorter, with 13 bases between their ends. In the prospective study, participants were about 18 to 100 years old, resided in 24 geographic areas of the United States, and were enrolled through a virtual design. In the prospective study, cohorts were assigned on the basis of participant-reported clinical history obtained from a screening survey and a study questionnaire. For ImmuneRACE Cohort 3, a participant was defined as recovered based on two consecutive negative NP/OP PCR tests, clearance by a healthcare professional, or resolution of symptoms. In the prospective study, whole blood, serum and a nasopharyngeal or oropharyngeal swab were collected from each participant by mobile phlebotomists. Additional blood draws and questionnaires over an approximately 2-month period could optionally be provided by prospective study participants. Prospective study blood samples were shipped either frozen or at room temperature before DNA extraction.

TCRbeta CDR3 regions were amplified from genomic DNA using the immunoSEQ Assay, a bias-controlled multiplex PCR. Under the source paper's analysis protocol: Nucleated cell counts per sample were estimated from amplification of reference gene primers within the assay. To quantify the absolute abundance of each unique TCRbeta CDR3 rearrangement, sequence reads were collapsed and filtered. For each sample, productive Simpson clonality was calculated as the square root of Simpson's diversity index over productive rearrangements. Held by TCRdb, this immuneACCESS table contains in-frame sequences only and omits some clones. Under half of the omission traces to an unresolved V gene where checked; the cause of the rest is unknown. Clonal size and the V and J genes are those of that table, whereas D and trimming came from the DNA. This sample has 310,000 or so clones in its table, and about nine tenths of those were observed once. The top ten hold just under 9% of the sample.

This clonotype originated in a woman between 18 and 30 years old who had recovered from COVID-19. What was sequenced was PBMCs or T cells enriched from blood (not recorded which). This chain joins TRBV9 to TRBJ2-3; there is no confident call for the D gene. The DNA is TGTGCCAGCAGCGTAGGAGCGAGAGAAATCACAGATACGCAGTATTTT. Translated, this gives CASSVGAREITDTQYF.